A single sample gave rise to the 24 T cell receptor beta chains below, sequenced in a study of T cells after yellow fever vaccination. TCRdb reprocessed the 5' RACE reads via MiXCR and lists one record per CDR3 protein. The data hold some 300,000 distinct CDR3 sequences, with about 3.5% observed a single time. This sample comprised PBMCs, obtained on the day of the yellow fever booster vaccination. The receptors shown here come from a man younger than 30 who received the YFV17D yellow fever vaccine.

This clonotype was picked up many times. The CDR3 loop is CASSQDRVDGEQFF. CDR3 bases: TGTGCCAGCAGCCAGGACAGGGTGGATGGTGAGCAGTTCTTC. The genes are TRBV11-2 and TRBJ2-1, with TRBD1 matching over 8 bases. CDR1 is SGHAT and CDR2 is FQNNGV in the germline V gene. Trimming cost V 5 bases and J 9 bases; bases outside gene matches: 9. The CDR3 spans 14 residues.

There are many counts of this clonotype. The rearrangement uses TRBV12-3 or TRBV12-4 and TRBJ1-2; weak D call: TRBD1 (5 bases). The CDR3 loop spans 13 amino acids. V was trimmed by 6 bases and J by 4 bases, leaving 12 bases between them. CDR3 amino acids: CASRFRALYGYTF. In DNA form, the CDR3 reads TGTGCCAGCAGATTCAGGGCCCTCTATGGCTACACCTTC.

At least ten counts were recorded for this clonotype. The chain has TRBV5-1 and TRBJ1-1, with 9 bases lining up with TRBD1. Germline trimming cut 0 bases from V and 4 bases from J; bases unmatched to any gene: 1. Germline CDR1 is SGHRS and CDR2 is YFSETQ. The CDR3 spans 14 residues. CDR3 region: CASSLATGGTEAFF. In DNA form, the CDR3 reads TGCGCCAGCAGCTTGGCGACAGGGGGCACTGAAGCTTTCTTT.

This clonotype has ten or more counts. The rearrangement uses TRBV20-1 and TRBJ2-3, with D unclear. V dropped 1 base and J dropped 4 bases, with 15 bases sitting between them. CDR1 is DFQATT, CDR2 SNEGSKA, per germline (reference sequence). The CDR3 extends over 15 amino acids. The CDR3 sequence is CSARAPQIDPDTQYF. The CDR3 DNA is TGCAGTGCTAGAGCCCCTCAGATCGATCCAGATACGCAGTATTTT.

This clonotype has just a few counts. V is TRBV20-1 and J is TRBJ2-3; D uncertain. The CDR3 is 13 amino acids. The V gene's germline CDR1 is DFQATT and CDR2 SNEGSKA (reference sequence). The V end lost 4 bases, the J end lost 0 bases, and 8 bases lay between the germline ends. CDR3 bases: TGCAGTGCTAACCAGATTAGCACAGATACGCAGTATTTT. This gives the protein CSANQISTDTQYF.

This chain links TRBV3-1 with TRBJ2-6; TRBD2 is a possible D gene (5 bases). The V gene's germline CDR1 is LGHDT and CDR2 YNNKEL (reference sequence). V lost 1 base and J 9 bases, leaving 13 bases between the germline ends. The CDR3 length is 15 residues. The CDR3 spells CASSQGPGSYNVLTF. DNA of the CDR3: TGTGCCAGCAGCCAAGGCCCGGGGAGTTACAACGTCCTGACTTTC. The full variable domain, with the rest looked up from reference TRBV3-1 and TRBJ2-6, is DTAVSQTPKYLVTQMGNDKSIKCEQNLGHDTMYWYKQDSKKFLKIMFSYNNKELIINETVPNRFSPKSPDKAHLNLHINSLELGDSAVYFCASSQGPGSYNVLTFGAGSRLTVL.

This clonotype was counted ten times or more. The rearrangement joins TRBV5-1 to TRBJ1-1; the match to TRBD1 covers 10 bases. V lost 0 bases, J lost 1 base, and 3 bases stayed unmatched. Germline CDR1 SGHRS, CDR2 YFSETQ. The CDR3 spans 16 residues. This chain's CDR3 is CASSLDGTGENTEAFF. CDR3 DNA sequence: TGCGCCAGCAGCTTGGACGGGACAGGGGAGAACACTGAAGCTTTCTTT.

The chain has TRBV6-2 or TRBV6-3 and TRBJ2-3, with TRBD2 matching over 7 bases. V shed 0 bases and J 5 bases; nucleotides not matched to a gene: 11. This CDR3 comprises 17 residues. CDR1 MNHEY and CDR2 SVGEGT come from the germline V gene. The CDR3 protein is CASSYSPAGDLVDTQYF. As DNA, the CDR3 is TGTGCCAGCAGTTACTCGCCGGCGGGGGACCTCGTAGATACGCAGTATTTT.

The rearrangement uses TRBV5-1 and TRBJ1-1; D unresolved. Trimming removed 2 bases at V and 4 bases at J, with 12 bases between. The V gene's germline CDR1 is SGHRS and CDR2 YFSETQ. The CDR3 length is 14 residues. The CDR3 region is CASSFESVSTEAFF. The DNA for the CDR3 is TGCGCCAGCAGCTTTGAGAGTGTGAGCACTGAAGCTTTCTTT.

This clonotype was picked up many times. The chain uses TRBV11-2 and TRBJ1-2, with D tentatively TRBD1 (5 bases). This CDR3 comprises 12 residues. Germline V gene lookup returns CDR1 SGHAT and CDR2 FQNNGV. V lost 3 bases and J lost 8, with 10 bases in between. CDR3 residues: CASSFLGEGYTF. In DNA, the CDR3 is TGTGCCAGCAGCTTTCTAGGGGAAGGCTACACCTTC.

This clonotype appeared many times. The chain combines TRBV20-1 with TRBJ1-1; the match to TRBD1 covers 9 bases. The V and J ends lost 2 bases and 0 bases, in that order; junction bases with no gene match: 7. Germline-derived CDR1 and CDR2 are DFQATT and SNEGSKA (reference sequence). There are 16 residues in the CDR3. The DNA of the CDR3 is TGCAGTGCTAGAACCGGGACAGGGTCCATGAACACTGAAGCTTTCTTT. Translated: CSARTGTGSMNTEAFF.

This clonotype showed up many times. The chain employs TRBV5-1 and TRBJ2-3, with D tentatively TRBD1 (5 bases). The germline CDR1 and CDR2 sequences are SGHRS and YFSETQ. CDR3 length: 14 residues. V lost 2 bases, J lost 2 bases, and 9 bases lay in between. Here the CDR3 DNA reads TGCGCCAGCAGCTTAGACAGCGTCACAGATACGCAGTATTTT. It encodes CASSLDSVTDTQYF.

The chain joins TRBV5-6 to TRBJ1-2; 8 bases fit TRBD1. V lost 1 base and J lost 8; bases outside the gene matches: 4. This CDR3 is built from 13 residues. Germline loops: CDR1 SGHDT, CDR2 YYEEEE. The CDR3 spells CASSLLGQEGYTF. The CDR3 DNA is TGTGCCAGCAGCTTGTTGGGACAGGAAGGCTACACCTTC.

CDR3: CSVIYGLMNTEAFF. In DNA, the CDR3 is TGCAGCGTTATCTACGGTCTCATGAACACTGAAGCTTTCTTT. The chain joins TRBV29-1 to TRBJ1-1; D is uncertain. The CDR3 has 14 residues. Germline assignment: CDR1 SQVTM and CDR2 ANQGSEA. Trimming stripped 5 bases from V and 0 bases from J, with 13 bases between.

There are many counts of this clonotype. CDR3 DNA: TGCGCCAGCACCCTACAGGGGGCGATTAGCGAGCAGTACTTC. Its protein is CASTLQGAISEQYF. V usage is TRBV5-1 and J usage is TRBJ2-7, with TRBD1 identical over 9 bases. CDR1 and CDR2 (germline): SGHRS, YFSETQ. This CDR3 spans 14 amino acids. Trimming took 6 bases from V and 6 from J; bases not matched to a gene: 10.

The chain employs TRBV5-8 and TRBJ2-1; D gene unclear. The CDR3 length is 13 residues. Germline loops: CDR1 SGHTS, CDR2 YDEGEE. V lost 4 bases and J 3 bases, leaving 8 bases between the germline ends. CDR3 DNA: TGTGCCAGCAGCCCTATTTTCTACAATGAGCAGTTCTTC. It is translated as CASSPIFYNEQFF.

This clonotype was seen ten or more times. As DNA, the CDR3 is TGTGCCAGCAGCCAAGGGGGAGGGGGCAAAAACATTCAGTACTTC. Translating gives CASSQGGGGKNIQYF. The V and J genes are TRBV3-2 and TRBJ2-4; the table's D call, TRBD2, was not checked against the DNA. TRBV3-2 is reported as a pseudogene. This CDR3 spans 15 amino acids.

The table lists this clonotype with many counts. The chain recombines TRBV4-1 with TRBJ1-1; D unresolved. V was trimmed by 0 bases and J by 1 base, leaving 9 bases between them. This CDR3 comprises 15 residues. Germline-derived CDR1 and CDR2 are MGHRA and YSYEKL. The CDR3 DNA follows: TGCGCCAGCAGCCAAGAAGGGATAGGGAACACTGAAGCTTTCTTT. This sequence encodes CASSQEGIGNTEAFF.

This clonotype was found many times. The chain has TRBV10-3 and TRBJ2-5, with TRBD2 identical over 7 bases. CDR1 is ENHRY, CDR2 SYGVKD, per germline. This CDR3 spans 15 amino acids. V lost 2 bases, J lost 5 bases, and 8 bases stayed unmatched. CDR3 loop: CAISEPFGGGETQYF. The CDR3 nucleotides are TGTGCCATCAGTGAGCCGTTTGGGGGGGGTGAGACCCAGTACTTC.

This clonotype occurred a few times. The rearrangement uses TRBV5-1 and TRBJ2-1, with a tentative D call TRBD2 (6 bases). V was shortened by 1 base and J by 3 bases, with 14 bases between the two germline ends. CDR1 is SGHRS and CDR2 is YFSETQ in the germline V gene. CDR3 length: 16 residues. The DNA of the CDR3 is TGCGCCAGCAGCTTGAGGAGGGGAGAGCTCTACAATGAGCAGTTCTTC. Encoded protein: CASSLRRGELYNEQFF.

This clonotype has a count of ten or more. The V call is TRBV12-3 or TRBV12-4, the J call TRBJ1-5; TRBD1 might be the D (5 bases). V lost 3 bases, J lost 5 bases, and 8 bases lay in between. The CDR3 totals 13 residues. The CDR3 DNA is TGTGCCAGCAGTTTCGGGGGAGATCAGCCCCAGCATTTT. Residues: CASSFGGDQPQHF.

The chain links TRBV5-1 to TRBJ2-1, with 9 bases that match TRBD1. V lost 4 bases, J lost 8 bases, and 4 bases stayed unmatched. Germline V gene sequence: CDR1 SGHRS, CDR2 YFSETQ. CDR3 length: 13 residues. The CDR3 DNA is TGCGCCAGCAGCCCGGGACAGGGCTATGAGCAGTTCTTC. Its translation is CASSPGQGYEQFF.

This clonotype was found many times. The chain combines TRBV20-1 with TRBJ2-3, with D perhaps matching TRBD2 (6 bases). CDR1 is DFQATT, CDR2 SNEGSKA, per germline (reference sequence). V lost 6 bases, J lost 2 bases, and 15 bases lay in between. CDR3 length: 14 residues. The CDR3 DNA reads as TGCAGTGCCCCACAGGCGGGGAACACAGATACGCAGTATTTT. Its protein is CSAPQAGNTDTQYF.

This clonotype has ten or more counts. The chain is built from TRBV4-1 and TRBJ2-5; 11 bases align to TRBD2. V was clipped by 4 bases and J by 3 bases; unmatched bases: 4. Germline V lookup: CDR1 MGHRA, CDR2 YSYEKL. The CDR3 is 15 amino acids. CDR3 region: CASSLSGGEKETQYF. The CDR3 region has the DNA TGCGCCAGCAGCCTTAGCGGGGGGGAAAAAGAGACCCAGTACTTC.